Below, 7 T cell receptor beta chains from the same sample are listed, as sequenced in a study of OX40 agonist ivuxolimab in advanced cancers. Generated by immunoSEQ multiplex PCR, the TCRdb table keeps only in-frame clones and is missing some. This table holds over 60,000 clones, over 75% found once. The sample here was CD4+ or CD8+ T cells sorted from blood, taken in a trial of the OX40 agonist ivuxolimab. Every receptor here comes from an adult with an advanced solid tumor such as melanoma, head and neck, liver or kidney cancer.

CDR3 amino acids: CAWSEGAKNIQYF. CDR3 nucleotides: TGTGCCTGGAGTGAGGGGGCCAAAAACATTCAGTACTTC. This chain links TRBV30 with TRBJ2-4, with D possibly TRBD1 on 5 matching bases. Trimming took 1 base from V and 1 from J, leaving 5 bases between them. Germline V gene data show CDR1 as GTSNPN and CDR2 as SVGIG (reference sequence). The CDR3 totals 13 residues.

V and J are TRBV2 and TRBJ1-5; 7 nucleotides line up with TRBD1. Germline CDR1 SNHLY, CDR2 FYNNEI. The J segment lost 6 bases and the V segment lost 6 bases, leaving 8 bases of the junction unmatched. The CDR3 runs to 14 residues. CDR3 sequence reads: CASRTDRVGQPQHF. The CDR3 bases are TGTGCCAGCAGAACAGACAGGGTAGGTCAGCCCCAGCATTTT.

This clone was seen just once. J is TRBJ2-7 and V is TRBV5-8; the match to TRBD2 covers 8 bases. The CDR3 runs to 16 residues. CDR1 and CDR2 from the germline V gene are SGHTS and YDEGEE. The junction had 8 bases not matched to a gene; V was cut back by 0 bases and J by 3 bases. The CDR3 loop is CASSLDRGSGNYEQYF. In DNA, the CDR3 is TGTGCCAGCAGCTTGGATCGAGGTAGCGGGAACTACGAGCAGTACTTC.

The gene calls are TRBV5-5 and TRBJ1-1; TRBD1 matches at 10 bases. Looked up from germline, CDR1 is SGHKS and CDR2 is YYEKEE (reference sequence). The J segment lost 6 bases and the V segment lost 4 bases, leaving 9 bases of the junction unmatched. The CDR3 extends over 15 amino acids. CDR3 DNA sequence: TGTGCCAGCAGCGGAAGACAGGGGGCGGTCTCTGAAGCTTTCTTT. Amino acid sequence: CASSGRQGAVSEAFF.

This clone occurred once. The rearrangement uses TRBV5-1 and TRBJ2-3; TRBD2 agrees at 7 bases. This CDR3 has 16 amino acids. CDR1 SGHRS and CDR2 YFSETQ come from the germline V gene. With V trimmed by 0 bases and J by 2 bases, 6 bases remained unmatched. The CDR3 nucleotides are TGCGCCAGCAGCTTGGGTGCTAGCGGCTACACAGATACGCAGTATTTT. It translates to CASSLGASGYTDTQYF.

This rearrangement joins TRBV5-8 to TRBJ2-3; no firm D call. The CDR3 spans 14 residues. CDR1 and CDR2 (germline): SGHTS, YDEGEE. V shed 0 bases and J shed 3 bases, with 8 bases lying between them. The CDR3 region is CASSLVVATDTQYF. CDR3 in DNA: TGTGCCAGCAGCTTGGTCGTTGCAACAGATACGCAGTATTTT. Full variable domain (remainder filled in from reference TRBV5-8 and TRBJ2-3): EAGVTQSPTHLIKTRGQQATLRCSPISGHTSVYWYQQALGLGLQFLLWYDEGEERNRGNFPPRFSGRQFPNYSSELNVNALELEDSALYLCASSLVVATDTQYFGPGTRLTVL.

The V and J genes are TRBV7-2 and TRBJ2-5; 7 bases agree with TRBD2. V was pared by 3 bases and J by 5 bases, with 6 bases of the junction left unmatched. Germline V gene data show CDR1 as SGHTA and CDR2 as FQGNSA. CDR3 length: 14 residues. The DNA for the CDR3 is TGTGCCAGCAGCTTGGGGGACTATTGGGAGACCCAGTACTTC. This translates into CASSLGDYWETQYF. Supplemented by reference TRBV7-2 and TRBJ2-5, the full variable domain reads GAGVSQSPSNKVTEKGKDVELRCDPISGHTALYWYRQSLGQGLEFLIYFQGNSAPDKSGLPSDRFSAERTGGSVSTLTIQRTQQEDSAVYLCASSLGDYWETQYFGPGTRLLVL.